This TCR beta chain derives from a study of blood T cell repertoires in COVID-19. Generated by immunoSEQ multiplex PCR, the TCRdb table keeps only in-frame clones and is missing some. The top ten hold less than 30% of the sample, which has 40,000 to 55,000 clones, around 90% seen once. Trimming took 5 bases from V and 5 from J; bases not matched to a gene: 17. The CDR3 runs 18 residues. Germline V gene sequence: CDR1 LNHDA, CDR2 SQIVND (reference sequence). The V call is TRBV19, the J call TRBJ1-1, with 10 bases identical to TRBD1. Specimen: peripheral blood. This clonotype originated in a woman of 80 years or more with acute or convalescent COVID-19. In DNA, the CDR3 is TGTGCCAGTAGTCCATGGGTCCGGGACAGGGGAAGAGGGACTGAAGCTTTCTTT. Its translation is CASSPWVRDRGRGTEAFF.